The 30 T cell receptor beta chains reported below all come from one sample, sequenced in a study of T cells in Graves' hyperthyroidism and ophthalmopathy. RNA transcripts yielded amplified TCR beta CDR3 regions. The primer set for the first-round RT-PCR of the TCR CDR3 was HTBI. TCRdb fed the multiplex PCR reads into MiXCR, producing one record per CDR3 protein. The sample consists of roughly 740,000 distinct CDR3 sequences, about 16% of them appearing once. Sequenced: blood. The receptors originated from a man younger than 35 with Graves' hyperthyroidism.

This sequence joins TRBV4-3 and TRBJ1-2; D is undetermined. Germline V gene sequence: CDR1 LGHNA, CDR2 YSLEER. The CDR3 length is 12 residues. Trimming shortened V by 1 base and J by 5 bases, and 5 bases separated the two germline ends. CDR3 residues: CASSQAGYGYTF. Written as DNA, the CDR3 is TGCGCCAGCAGCCAAGCCGGGTATGGCTACACCTTC.

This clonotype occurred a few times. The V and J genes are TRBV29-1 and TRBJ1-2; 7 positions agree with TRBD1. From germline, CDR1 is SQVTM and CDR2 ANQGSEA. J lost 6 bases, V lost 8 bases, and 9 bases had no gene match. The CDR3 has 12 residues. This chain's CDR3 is CSLRGIGDGYTF. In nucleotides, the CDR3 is TGCAGCCTCAGGGGGATCGGGGATGGCTACACCTTC.

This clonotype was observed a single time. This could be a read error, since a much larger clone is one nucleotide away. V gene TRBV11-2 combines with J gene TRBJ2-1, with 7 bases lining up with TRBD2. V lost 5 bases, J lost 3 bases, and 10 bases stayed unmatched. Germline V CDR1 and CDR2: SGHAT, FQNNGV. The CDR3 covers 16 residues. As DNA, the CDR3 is TGTGCCAGCAGCCTTCTCGGTCGGACTAGCTACAATGAGCAGTTCTTC. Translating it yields CASSLLGRTSYNEQFF.

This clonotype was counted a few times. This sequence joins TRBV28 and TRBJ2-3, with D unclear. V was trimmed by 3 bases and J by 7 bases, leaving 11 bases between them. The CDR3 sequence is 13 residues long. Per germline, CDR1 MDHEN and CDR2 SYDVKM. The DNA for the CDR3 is TGTGCCAGCAGTTTTAACCTTGAGTATACGCAGTATTTT. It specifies CASSFNLEYTQYF.

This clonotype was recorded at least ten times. The CDR3 nucleotides are TGCAGCGTTGGAGAAGGGGATCAGCCCCAGCATTTT. It specifies CSVGEGDQPQHF. The V and J genes are TRBV29-1 and TRBJ1-5, with a weak D call TRBD1 (5 bases). V lost 4 bases and J lost 5, with 9 bases in between. The CDR3 extends over 12 amino acids. Germline CDR1 is SQVTM and CDR2 is ANQGSEA.

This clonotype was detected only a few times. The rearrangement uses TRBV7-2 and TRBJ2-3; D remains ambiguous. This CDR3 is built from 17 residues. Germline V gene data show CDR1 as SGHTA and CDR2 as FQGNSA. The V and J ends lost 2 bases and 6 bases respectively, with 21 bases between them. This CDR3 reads CASSLSPPQARRDTQYF. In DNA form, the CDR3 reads TGTGCCAGCAGCTTATCCCCTCCTCAGGCACGCAGGGATACGCAGTATTTT.

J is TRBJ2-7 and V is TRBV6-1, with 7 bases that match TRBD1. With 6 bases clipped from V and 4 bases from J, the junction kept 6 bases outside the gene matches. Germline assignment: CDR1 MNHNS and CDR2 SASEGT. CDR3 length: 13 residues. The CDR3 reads CASRVTGYYEQYF. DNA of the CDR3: TGTGCCAGCAGGGTGACAGGGTATTACGAGCAGTACTTC.

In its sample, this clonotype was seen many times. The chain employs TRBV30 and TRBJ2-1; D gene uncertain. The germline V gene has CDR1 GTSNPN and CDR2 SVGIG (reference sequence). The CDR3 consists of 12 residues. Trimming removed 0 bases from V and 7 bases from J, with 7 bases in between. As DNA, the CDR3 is TGTGCCTGGAGTGTACGCAGGAATGAGCAGTTCTTC. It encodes CAWSVRRNEQFF.

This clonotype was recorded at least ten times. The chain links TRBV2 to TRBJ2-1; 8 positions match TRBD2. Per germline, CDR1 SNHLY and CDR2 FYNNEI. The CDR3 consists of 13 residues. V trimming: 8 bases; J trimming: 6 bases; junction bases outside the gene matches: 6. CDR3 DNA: TGTGCCAGCTGTCGGGAGGGCGGCAATGAGCAGTTCTTC. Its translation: CASCREGGNEQFF.

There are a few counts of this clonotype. CDR3 bases: TGTGCCAGCAGTGTAACCCTAGCGTTACACACCGGGGAGCTGTTTTTT. Protein product: CASSVTLALHTGELFF. The V call is TRBV6-4, the J call TRBJ2-2, with a tentative D call TRBD2 (6 bases). CDR3 size: 16 residues. Germline assignment: CDR1 MRHNA and CDR2 SNTAGT. V gave up 4 bases and J gave up 3 bases, with 15 bases separating them.

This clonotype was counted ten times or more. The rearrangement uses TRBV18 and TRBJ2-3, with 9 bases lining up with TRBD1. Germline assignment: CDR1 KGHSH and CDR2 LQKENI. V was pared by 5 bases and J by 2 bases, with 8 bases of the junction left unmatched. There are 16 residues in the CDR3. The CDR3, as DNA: TGTGCCAGCTCATTTGCGGGACAGGGCATCACAGATACGCAGTATTTT. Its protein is CASSFAGQGITDTQYF. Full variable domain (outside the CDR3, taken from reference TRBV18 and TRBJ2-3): NAGVMQNPRHLVRRRGQEARLRCSPMKGHSHVYWYRQLPEEGLKFMVYLQKENIIDESGMPKERFSAEFPKEGPSILRIQQVVRGDSAAYFCASSFAGQGITDTQYFGPGTRLTVL.

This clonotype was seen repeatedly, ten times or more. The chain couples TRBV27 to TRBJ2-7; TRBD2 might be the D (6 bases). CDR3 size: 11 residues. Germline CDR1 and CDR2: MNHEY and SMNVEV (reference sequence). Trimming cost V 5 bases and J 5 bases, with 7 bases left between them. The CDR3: CASSGGNEQYF. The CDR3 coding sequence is TGTGCCAGCAGTGGAGGGAACGAGCAGTACTTC.

CDR3 region: CASSLVGQEGQPQHF. In DNA form, the CDR3 reads TGTGCCAGCAGCTTGGTGGGACAGGAGGGTCAGCCCCAGCATTTT. The chain combines TRBV5-8 with TRBJ1-5, with TRBD1 matching 8 bases. Germline V gene lookup returns CDR1 SGHTS and CDR2 YDEGEE. J lost 6 bases, V lost 0 bases, and 5 bases had no gene match. CDR3 size: 15 residues.

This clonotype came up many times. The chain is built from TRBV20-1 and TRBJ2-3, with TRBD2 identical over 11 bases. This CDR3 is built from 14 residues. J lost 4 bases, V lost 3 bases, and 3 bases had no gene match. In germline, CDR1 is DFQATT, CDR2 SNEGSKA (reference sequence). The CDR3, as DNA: TGCAGTGCTAGTAGCGGGAGGGCCTCAGATACGCAGTATTTT. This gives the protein CSASSGRASDTQYF.

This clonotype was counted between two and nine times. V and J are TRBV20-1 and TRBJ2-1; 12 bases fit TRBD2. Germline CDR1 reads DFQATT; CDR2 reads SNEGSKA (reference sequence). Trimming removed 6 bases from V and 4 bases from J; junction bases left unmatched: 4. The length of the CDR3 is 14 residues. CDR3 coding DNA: TGCAGTGCGTGGGGGACTAGCGGGTACAATGAGCAGTTCTTC. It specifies CSAWGTSGYNEQFF.

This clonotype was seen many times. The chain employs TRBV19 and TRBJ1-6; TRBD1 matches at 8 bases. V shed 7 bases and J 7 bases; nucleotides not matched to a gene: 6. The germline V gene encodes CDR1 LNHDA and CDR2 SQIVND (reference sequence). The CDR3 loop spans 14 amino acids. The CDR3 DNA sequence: TGTGCCAGTAAAAGGACAGGGAGGAATTCACCCCTCCACTTT. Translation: CASKRTGRNSPLHF.

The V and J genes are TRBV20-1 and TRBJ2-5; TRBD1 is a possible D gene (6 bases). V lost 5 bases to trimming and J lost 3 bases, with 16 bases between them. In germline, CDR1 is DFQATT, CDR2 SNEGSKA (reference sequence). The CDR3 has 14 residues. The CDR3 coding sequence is TGCAGTGCTTCCCGACCTCCAGGGGAAGAGACCCAGTACTTC. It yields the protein CSASRPPGEETQYF.

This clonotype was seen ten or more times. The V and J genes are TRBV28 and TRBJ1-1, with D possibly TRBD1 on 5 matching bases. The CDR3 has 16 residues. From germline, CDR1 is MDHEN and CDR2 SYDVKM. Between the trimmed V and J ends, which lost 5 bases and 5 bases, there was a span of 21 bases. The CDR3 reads CASSPAMGPTITEAFF. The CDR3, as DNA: TGTGCCAGCAGTCCCGCCATGGGGCCCACTATAACTGAAGCTTTCTTT.

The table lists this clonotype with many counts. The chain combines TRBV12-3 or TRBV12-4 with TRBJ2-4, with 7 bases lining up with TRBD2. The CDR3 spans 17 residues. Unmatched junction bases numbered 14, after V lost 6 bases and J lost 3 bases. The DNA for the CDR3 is TGTGCCAGCAGCACTTATGGCGGGAGCTTAGGCAAAAACATTCAGTACTTC. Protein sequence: CASSTYGGSLGKNIQYF.

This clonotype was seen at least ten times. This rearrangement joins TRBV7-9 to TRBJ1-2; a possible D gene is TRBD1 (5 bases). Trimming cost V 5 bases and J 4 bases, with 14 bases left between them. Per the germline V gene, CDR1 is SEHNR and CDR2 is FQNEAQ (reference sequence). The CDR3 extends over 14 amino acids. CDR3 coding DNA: TGTGCCAGCAGCGAATCGGGACGTATCTATGGCTACACCTTC. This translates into CASSESGRIYGYTF.

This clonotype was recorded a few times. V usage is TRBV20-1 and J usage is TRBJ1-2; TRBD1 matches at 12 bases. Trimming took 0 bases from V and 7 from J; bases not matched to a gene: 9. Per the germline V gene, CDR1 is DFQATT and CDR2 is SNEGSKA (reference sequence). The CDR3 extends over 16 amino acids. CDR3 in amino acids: CSARESPGQGAGGYTF. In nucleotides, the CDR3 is TGCAGTGCTAGAGAATCCCCGGGACAGGGGGCTGGTGGCTACACCTTC.

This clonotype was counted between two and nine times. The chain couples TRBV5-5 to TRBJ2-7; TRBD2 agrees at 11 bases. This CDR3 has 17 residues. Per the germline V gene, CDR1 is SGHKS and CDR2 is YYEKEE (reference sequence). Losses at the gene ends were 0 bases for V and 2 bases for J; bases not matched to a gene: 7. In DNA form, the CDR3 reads TGTGCCAGCAGCTTGGCCGGTAGCGGGAGGGCCGCCTACGAGCAGTACTTC. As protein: CASSLAGSGRAAYEQYF.

The CDR3 sequence is CASMKNHRGRGQPQHF. The CDR3 DNA reads as TGTGCCAGCATGAAGAATCACAGGGGGCGCGGGCAGCCCCAGCATTTT. This chain connects TRBV25-1 to TRBJ1-5; 9 nucleotides agree with TRBD1. This CDR3 is 16 amino acids long. Germline trimming cut 7 bases from V and 7 bases from J; bases unmatched to any gene: 14. Germline CDR1 MGHDK, CDR2 SYGVNS.

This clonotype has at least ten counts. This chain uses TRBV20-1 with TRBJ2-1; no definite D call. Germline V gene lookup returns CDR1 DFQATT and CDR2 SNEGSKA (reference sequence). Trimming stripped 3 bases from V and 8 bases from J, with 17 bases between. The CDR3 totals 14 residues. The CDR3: CSARVPPWRDEQFF. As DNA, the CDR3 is TGCAGTGCTAGGGTGCCACCCTGGCGTGATGAGCAGTTCTTC.

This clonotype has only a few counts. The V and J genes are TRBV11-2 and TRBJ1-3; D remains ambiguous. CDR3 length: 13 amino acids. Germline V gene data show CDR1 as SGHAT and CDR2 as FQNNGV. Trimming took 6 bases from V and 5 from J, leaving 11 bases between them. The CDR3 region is CASRPPSRNTIYF. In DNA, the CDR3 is TGTGCCAGCAGGCCTCCGTCGCGAAACACCATATATTTT.

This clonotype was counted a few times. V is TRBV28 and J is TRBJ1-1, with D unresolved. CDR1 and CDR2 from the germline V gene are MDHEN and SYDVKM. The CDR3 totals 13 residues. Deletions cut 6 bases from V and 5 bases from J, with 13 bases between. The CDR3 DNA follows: TGTGCCAGCAGCTTTATTGGGGAAACTGAAGCTTTCTTT. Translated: CASSFIGETEAFF.

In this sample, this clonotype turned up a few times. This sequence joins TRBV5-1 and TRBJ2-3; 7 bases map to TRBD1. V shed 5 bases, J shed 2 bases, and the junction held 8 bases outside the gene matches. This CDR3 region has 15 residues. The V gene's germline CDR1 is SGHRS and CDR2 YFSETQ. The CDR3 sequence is CASSPGQALTDTQYF. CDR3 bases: TGCGCCAGCAGTCCCGGACAGGCCCTCACAGATACGCAGTATTTT.

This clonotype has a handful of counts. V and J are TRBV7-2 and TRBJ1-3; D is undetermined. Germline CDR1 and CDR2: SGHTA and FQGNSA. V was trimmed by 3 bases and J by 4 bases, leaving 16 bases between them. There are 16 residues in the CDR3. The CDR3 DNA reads TGTGCCAGCAGCTTCATCCCCTCCGCGACGGGAAACACCATATATTTT. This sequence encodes CASSFIPSATGNTIYF.

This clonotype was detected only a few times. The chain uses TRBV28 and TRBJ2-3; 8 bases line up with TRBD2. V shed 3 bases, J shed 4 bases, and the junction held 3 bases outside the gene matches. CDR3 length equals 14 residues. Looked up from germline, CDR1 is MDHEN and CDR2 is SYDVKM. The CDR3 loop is CASSLTGGPDTQYF. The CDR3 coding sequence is TGTGCCAGCAGTTTGACGGGAGGGCCAGATACGCAGTATTTT.

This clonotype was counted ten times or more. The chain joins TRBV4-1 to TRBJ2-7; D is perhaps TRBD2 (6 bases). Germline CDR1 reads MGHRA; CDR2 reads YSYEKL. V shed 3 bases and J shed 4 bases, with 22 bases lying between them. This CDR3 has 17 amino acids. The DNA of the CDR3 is TGCGCCAGCAGCCACCACCTTGGGCGCGGGGATAGGTACGAGCAGTACTTC. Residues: CASSHHLGRGDRYEQYF.